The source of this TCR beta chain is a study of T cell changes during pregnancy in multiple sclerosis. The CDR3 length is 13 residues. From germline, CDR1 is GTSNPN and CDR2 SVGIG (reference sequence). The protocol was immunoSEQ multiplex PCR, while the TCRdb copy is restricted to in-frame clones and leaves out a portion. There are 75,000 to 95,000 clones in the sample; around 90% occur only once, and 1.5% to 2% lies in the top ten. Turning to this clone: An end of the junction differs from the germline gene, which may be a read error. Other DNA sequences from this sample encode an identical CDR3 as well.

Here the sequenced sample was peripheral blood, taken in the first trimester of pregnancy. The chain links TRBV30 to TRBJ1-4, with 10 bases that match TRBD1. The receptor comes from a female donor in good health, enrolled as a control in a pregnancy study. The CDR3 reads CAWSPDRGEKLFF. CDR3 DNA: TGCGCCTGGAGTCCGGACAGGGGGGAAAAACTGTTTTTT.